This TCR beta chain stems from a study of shared clonotypes between healthy human individuals. This clone appeared a few times. Evenly divided among several immunoSEQ plates was the genomic DNA of each subset. The assay was immunoSEQ multiplex PCR, and TCRdb's table has in-frame clones only and misses some. The sample records approximately 2.3 million clones, 85% to 95% being singletons. Splitting of CD4+ cells produced CD45RA+ naive and CD45RA-negative memory subsets. From germline, CDR1 is MNHNS and CDR2 SASEGT. The CDR3 consists of 13 residues. V lost 3 bases and J 2 bases, leaving 4 bases between the germline ends.

J is TRBJ2-2 and V is TRBV6-1, with D uncertain. The sequence derives from a man between 18 and 35 years old in good health. Some clones in this sample may be carry-over from other donors' samples. The specimen was naive CD4+ T cells from PBMCs. Subset denoted: CD45RA+ positively selected. The CDR3 reads CASSDFNTGELFF. The CDR3 nucleotides read TGTGCCAGCAGTGACTTCAACACCGGGGAGCTGTTTTTT.